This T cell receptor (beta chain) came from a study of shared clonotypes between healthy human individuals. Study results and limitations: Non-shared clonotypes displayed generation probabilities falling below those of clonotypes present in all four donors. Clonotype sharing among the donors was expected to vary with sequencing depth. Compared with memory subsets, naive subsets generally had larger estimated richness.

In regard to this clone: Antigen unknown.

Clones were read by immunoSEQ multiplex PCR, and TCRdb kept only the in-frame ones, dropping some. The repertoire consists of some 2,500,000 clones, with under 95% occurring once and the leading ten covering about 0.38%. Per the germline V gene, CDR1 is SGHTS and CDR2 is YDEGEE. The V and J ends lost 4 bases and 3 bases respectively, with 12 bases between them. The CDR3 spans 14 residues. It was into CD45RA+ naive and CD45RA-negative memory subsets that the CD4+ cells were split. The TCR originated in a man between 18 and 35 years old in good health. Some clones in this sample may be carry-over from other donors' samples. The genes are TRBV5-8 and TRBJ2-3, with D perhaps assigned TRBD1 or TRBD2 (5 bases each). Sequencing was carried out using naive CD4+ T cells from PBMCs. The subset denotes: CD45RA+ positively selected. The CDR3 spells CASSPGPGTDTQYF. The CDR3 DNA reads TGTGCCAGCAGCCCGGGACCTGGGACAGATACGCAGTATTTT.